Included here is one T cell receptor beta chain sequence, with context. Its antigen is still unknown. This sample was taken from a study of cytomegalovirus exposure and HLA in healthy donors. Study-level information: Membership in the Caucasian-associated ancestry cluster was found for around 81% of nearly 400 genotyped donors.

Primers included in the PCR were 60 Vbeta and 13 Jbeta primers. Only in-frame clones appear in the TCRdb table, and some are missing; sequencing was by immunoSEQ multiplex PCR. The sample has hundreds of thousands of clones, nearly 80% seen once. Findings and caveats of the study: For TCR beta chains, V- and J-gene trimming was later linked to a missense DCLRE1C variant. In a later analysis, DRB1 alleles had the most associated TCRs; HLA-C alleles the fewest.

The CDR3 is 15 amino acids. The germline V gene has CDR1 SNHLY and CDR2 FYNNEI. V gave up 8 bases and J gave up 0 bases, with 13 bases separating them. The sample comprised PBMCs. The chain joins TRBV2 to TRBJ1-4; D is uncertain. This clonotype was obtained from a male donor in good health and CMV-seronegative. The CDR3 sequence: CASAGRQPTNEKLFF. The CDR3 region has the DNA TGTGCCAGCGCAGGCAGACAACCAACTAATGAAAAACTGTTTTTT.